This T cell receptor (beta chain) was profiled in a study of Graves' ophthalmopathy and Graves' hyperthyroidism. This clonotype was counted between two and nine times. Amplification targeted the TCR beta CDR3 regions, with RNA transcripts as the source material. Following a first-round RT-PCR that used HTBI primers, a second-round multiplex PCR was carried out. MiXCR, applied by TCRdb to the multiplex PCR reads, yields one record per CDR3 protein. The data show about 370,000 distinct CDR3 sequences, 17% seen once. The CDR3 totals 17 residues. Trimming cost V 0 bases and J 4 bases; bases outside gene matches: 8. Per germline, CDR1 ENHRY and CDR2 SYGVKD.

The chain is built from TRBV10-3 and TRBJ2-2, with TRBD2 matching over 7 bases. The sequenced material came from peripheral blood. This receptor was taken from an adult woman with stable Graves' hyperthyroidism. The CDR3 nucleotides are TGTGCCATCAGTGAGTCGCGGATAGCGGGTCGCACCGGGGAGCTGTTTTTT. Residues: CAISESRIAGRTGELFF.